This passage covers 31 T cell receptor beta chains from one sample sequenced in a study of shared clonotypes between healthy human individuals. Produced via immunoSEQ multiplex PCR; TCRdb's table is partial and in-frame only. The profile covers millions of clones, with about 95% appearing a single time and about 1.1% taken by the ten largest. CD45RO-negative CD8 cells positively selected for CCR7 made up the naive population, which excluded terminally differentiated effector memory CD45RA+ cells. Sequenced material: naive CD8+ T cells sorted from blood. These receptors originate from a man between 18 and 29 years old in good health.

The rearrangement uses TRBV6-1 and TRBJ1-1, with D perhaps TRBD1 (5 bases). The V gene's germline CDR1 is MNHNS and CDR2 SASEGT. There are 12 residues in the CDR3. The V and J ends lost 8 bases and 1 base respectively, with 8 bases between them. CDR3 sequence reads: CASLGGNTEAFF. CDR3 nucleotides: TGTGCCAGCCTTGGGGGGAACACTGAAGCTTTCTTT.

The chain combines TRBV7-9 with TRBJ2-5, with D perhaps TRBD1 or TRBD2 (5 bases each). The CDR3 sequence is 14 residues long. Between the trimmed V and J ends, which lost 4 bases and 3 bases, there was a span of 12 bases. The germline gives CDR1 SEHNR, CDR2 FQNEAQ (reference sequence). As DNA, the CDR3 is TGTGCCAGCAGCTCATCCGGGACGGAAGAGACCCAGTACTTC. Encoded protein: CASSSSGTEETQYF.

The chain uses TRBV4-1 and TRBJ2-2; no reliable D call. The germline gives CDR1 MGHRA, CDR2 YSYEKL. This CDR3 has 12 residues. V was shortened by 4 bases and J by 4 bases, with 4 bases between the two germline ends. The CDR3 DNA follows: TGCGCCAGCAGCCCAGTCACCGGGGAGCTGTTTTTT. This codes for CASSPVTGELFF.

The V and J genes are TRBV10-3 and TRBJ2-3; TRBD2 agrees at 7 bases. Germline CDR1 is ENHRY and CDR2 is SYGVKD. CDR3 length: 16 residues. Germline trimming cut 2 bases from V and 3 bases from J; bases unmatched to any gene: 8. The CDR3 DNA sequence: TGTGCCATCAGTGAGGCGACTAGCCTCACTACAGATACGCAGTATTTT. Translating it yields CAISEATSLTTDTQYF.

The chain employs TRBV14 and TRBJ1-1; no clear D gene. V was pared by 1 base and J by 0 bases, with 9 bases between. The CDR3 contains 15 residues. The germline V gene encodes CDR1 SGHDN and CDR2 FVKESK. CDR3 region: CASSQAAEMNTEAFF. DNA of the CDR3: TGTGCCAGCAGCCAAGCTGCAGAAATGAACACTGAAGCTTTCTTT.

The CDR3 spells CASSDADTQYF. The CDR3 nucleotides are TGTGCCAGCAGCGACGCAGATACGCAGTATTTT. V gene TRBV6-1 combines with J gene TRBJ2-3; the D is unclear. The CDR3 contains 11 residues. The germline V and J ends were trimmed by 6 bases and 4 bases, with 5 bases remaining between them. Germline V gene data show CDR1 as MNHNS and CDR2 as SASEGT.

This clone has just one count. The CDR3 region is CASSVPDFNEQFF. In DNA, the CDR3 is TGTGCCAGCAGCGTACCGGACTTCAATGAGCAGTTCTTC. V usage is TRBV9 and J usage is TRBJ2-1; possibly TRBD2 for D (5 bases). Germline V gives CDR1 SGDLS, CDR2 YYNGEE. V was shortened by 1 base and J by 6 bases, with 8 bases between the two germline ends. The CDR3 extends over 13 amino acids.

The CDR3 loop reads CASSDLAGDGEQFF. The CDR3 DNA reads as TGCGCCAGCAGTGACCTAGCGGGAGACGGTGAGCAGTTCTTC. This chain uses TRBV10-1 with TRBJ2-1, with 10 bases matching TRBD2. The V and J ends lost 3 bases and 9 bases, in that order; junction bases with no gene match: 5. Germline CDR1 and CDR2: WNHNN and SYGVQD (reference sequence). This CDR3 contains 14 residues.

This rearrangement joins TRBV9 to TRBJ2-2; the D gene is possibly TRBD1 (7 bases). Trimming left V 0 bases short and J 7 bases short, with 16 bases between. Germline V gene sequence: CDR1 SGDLS, CDR2 YYNGEE. CDR3 length: 16 amino acids. The CDR3 here is CASSVGLEGALGELFF. The CDR3, as DNA: TGTGCCAGCAGCGTAGGTTTGGAGGGGGCACTCGGGGAGCTGTTTTTT.

V and J are TRBV9 and TRBJ2-1; D could derive from TRBD1 or TRBD2 (6 bases each). The germline CDR1 and CDR2 sequences are SGDLS and YYNGEE. CDR3 length equals 12 residues. Trimming left V 3 bases short and J 8 bases short, with 9 bases between. CDR3 sequence reads: CASSAEGDEQFF. The CDR3 DNA reads as TGTGCCAGCAGCGCGGAGGGGGATGAGCAGTTCTTC.

A remark on this clone: Additional DNA sequences in this sample encode the identical CDR3. The rearrangement uses TRBV2 and TRBJ2-7, with D perhaps TRBD1 or TRBD2 (5 bases each). The CDR3 is 13 amino acids. Germline V gives CDR1 SNHLY, CDR2 FYNNEI. V lost 2 bases to trimming and J lost 4 bases, with 9 bases between them. CDR3 loop: CASSEMGEYEQYF. CDR3 nucleotide sequence: TGTGCCAGCAGTGAAATGGGGGAATACGAGCAGTACTTC. The whole variable domain, filled in from reference TRBV2 and TRBJ2-7, reads EPEVTQTPSHQVTQMGQEVILRCVPISNHLYFYWYRQILGQKVEFLVSFYNNEISEKSEIFDDQFSVERPDGSNFTLKIRSTKLEDSAMYFCASSEMGEYEQYFGPGTRLTVT.

The chain has TRBV10-3 and TRBJ1-1; D gene uncertain. CDR3 length: 15 amino acids. V was cut by 0 bases and J by 7 bases, with 15 bases left in between. CDR1 is ENHRY and CDR2 is SYGVKD in the germline V gene. The CDR3 spells CAISESTLMVSEAFF. The CDR3 nucleotides read TGTGCCATCAGTGAGTCGACCCTGATGGTAAGTGAAGCTTTCTTT.

The chain carries TRBV13 and TRBJ2-7; TRBD1 agrees at 9 bases. With 5 bases clipped from V and 5 bases from J, the junction kept 7 bases outside the gene matches. Germline loops: CDR1 PRHDT, CDR2 FYEKMQ (reference sequence). The CDR3 is made up of 14 amino acids. The CDR3 DNA reads as TGTGCCAGCAGCCCCCGGGACAGGGATGACGAGCAGTACTTC. Amino acid sequence: CASSPRDRDDEQYF.

A remark on this clone: This same CDR3 is encoded by further DNA sequences in the sample. The chain recombines TRBV27 with TRBJ2-3; 12 positions agree with TRBD2. The CDR3 length is 15 residues. Germline CDR1 MNHEY, CDR2 SMNVEV (reference sequence). J lost 1 base, V lost 6 bases, and 2 bases had no gene match. The CDR3 coding sequence is TGTGCCAGCAGCCTAGCGGGAGGGGGCACAGATACGCAGTATTTT. This gives the protein CASSLAGGGTDTQYF.

Worth noting for this clone: Other nucleotide sequences from this sample produce the same CDR3. V is TRBV9 and J is TRBJ2-1, with 7 nucleotides matching TRBD1. The CDR3 is 14 amino acids. Germline V gene lookup returns CDR1 SGDLS and CDR2 YYNGEE. Germline trimming cut 4 bases from V and 0 bases from J; bases unmatched to any gene: 1. The CDR3 loop reads CASSPGGSYNEQFF. CDR3 nucleotide sequence: TGTGCCAGCAGCCCAGGGGGCTCCTACAATGAGCAGTTCTTC.

V and J are TRBV4-1 and TRBJ2-7, with D unclear. This CDR3 spans 14 amino acids. V was trimmed by 1 base and J by 3 bases, leaving 10 bases between them. Germline-derived CDR1 and CDR2 are MGHRA and YSYEKL. CDR3 sequence reads: CASSQVVSGYEQYF. In DNA, the CDR3 is TGCGCCAGCAGCCAAGTGGTCTCCGGCTACGAGCAGTACTTC.

The chain carries TRBV6-5 and TRBJ2-1, with 11 bases fitting TRBD2. The V gene's germline CDR1 is MNHEY and CDR2 SVGAGI. The trim removed 2 bases at V and 8 bases at J, leaving 8 bases unmatched. The CDR3 length is 16 residues. The CDR3, as DNA: TGTGCCAGCAGTTACCTCACTAGCGGGAGTGAGGATGAGCAGTTCTTC. Protein sequence: CASSYLTSGSEDEQFF.

Points on this clone: Additional DNA sequences in this sample encode the identical CDR3. CDR3 in amino acids: CASSFLGQQETQYF. The DNA for the CDR3 is TGTGCCAGCAGTTTCTTGGGACAACAAGAGACCCAGTACTTC. The J gene is TRBJ2-5, the V gene TRBV27; D possibly corresponds to TRBD1 (6 bases). The V gene's germline CDR1 is MNHEY and CDR2 SMNVEV (reference sequence). The CDR3 has 14 amino acids. The V and J ends lost 3 bases and 2 bases respectively, with 10 bases between them.

The genes are TRBV28 and TRBJ2-3, with no clear D. This CDR3 spans 14 amino acids. V was trimmed by 3 bases and J by 4 bases, leaving 11 bases between them. Germline CDR1 reads MDHEN; CDR2 reads SYDVKM. CDR3 amino acids: CASSFRLFADTQYF. CDR3 in DNA: TGTGCCAGCAGTTTCAGGCTTTTTGCAGATACGCAGTATTTT.

The V gene is TRBV5-6, the J gene TRBJ2-7; 7 positions agree with TRBD2. With V trimmed by 4 bases and J by 3 bases, 4 bases remained unmatched. This CDR3 has 13 residues. CDR1 is SGHDT and CDR2 is YYEEEE in the germline V gene. As DNA, the CDR3 is TGTGCCAGCAGCCCCTCGGGGGGCTACGAGCAGTACTTC. Its translation: CASSPSGGYEQYF.

This chain joins TRBV7-6 and TRBJ2-1; 12 bases are a match to TRBD2. Trimming removed 2 bases from V and 7 bases from J; junction bases left unmatched: 3. This CDR3 comprises 15 residues. Germline assignment: CDR1 SGHVS and CDR2 FNYEAQ. The CDR3 bases are TGTGCCAGCAGCTTACTAGCGGGAGGGCCGAATGAGCAGTTCTTC. Translated, it gives CASSLLAGGPNEQFF.

Here the CDR3 reads CASSDQGIEETQYF. The CDR3 bases are TGTGCCAGCAGTGACCAGGGGATCGAAGAGACCCAGTACTTC. V and J are TRBV2 and TRBJ2-5; maybe TRBD1 (6 bases). The V end lost 3 bases, the J end lost 3 bases, and 11 bases lay between the germline ends. The CDR3 spans 14 residues. Germline V gene sequence: CDR1 SNHLY, CDR2 FYNNEI. The variable domain in full, with the rest retrieved from reference TRBV2 and TRBJ2-5, is EPEVTQTPSHQVTQMGQEVILRCVPISNHLYFYWYRQILGQKVEFLVSFYNNEISEKSEIFDDQFSVERPDGSNFTLKIRSTKLEDSAMYFCASSDQGIEETQYFGPGTRLLVL.

The chain joins TRBV7-9 to TRBJ2-1, with a possible D match to TRBD2 (5 bases). The germline gives CDR1 SEHNR, CDR2 FQNEAQ (reference sequence). V was clipped by 4 bases and J by 4 bases, with 11 bases between them. CDR3 size: 14 residues. CDR3 sequence reads: CASSSVAIYNEQFF. In DNA, the CDR3 is TGTGCCAGCAGCTCGGTAGCGATATACAATGAGCAGTTCTTC.

This clone was recorded only once. This sequence joins TRBV4-1 and TRBJ1-2; D is undetermined. CDR3 size: 15 residues. Between the trimmed V and J ends, which lost 4 bases and 2 bases, there was a span of 14 bases. Germline V gene sequence: CDR1 MGHRA, CDR2 YSYEKL. The chain's CDR3 is CASSPVGWENYGYTF. The DNA of the CDR3 is TGCGCCAGCAGCCCTGTAGGCTGGGAAAACTATGGCTACACCTTC.

Points on this clone: Here the CDR3 omits its conserved ending phenylalanine or tryptophan, so a read error is the likely source. DNA for the CDR3: TGCAGCTCTTGGGGGGACAGGGATAGTAACTATGGCTACACCCTC. Translating gives CSSWGDRDSNYGYTL. J is TRBJ1-2 and V is TRBV29-1, with TRBD1 identical over 9 bases. The CDR3 has 15 amino acids. Germline V gene lookup returns CDR1 SQVTM and CDR2 ANQGSEA. After removal of 8 bases from V and 1 base from J, the junction contained 11 bases not matched to a gene.

Concerning this clone itself: At the DNA level, this CDR3 is encoded by other sequences in the same sample as well. The chain links TRBV7-9 to TRBJ2-5; TRBD2 matches at 7 bases. Germline V CDR1 and CDR2: SEHNR, FQNEAQ (reference sequence). V trimming: 2 bases; J trimming: 2 bases; junction bases outside the gene matches: 5. The CDR3 contains 15 residues. The CDR3 nucleotides are TGTGCCAGCAGCTTATTTGCCGGGGGGCAAGAGACCCAGTACTTC. Translation: CASSLFAGGQETQYF.

The rearrangement links TRBV4-3 to TRBJ2-1, with 10 positions matching TRBD2. There are 15 residues in the CDR3. With V trimmed by 4 bases and J by 4 bases, 4 bases remained unmatched. Germline V CDR1 and CDR2: LGHNA, YSLEER. The CDR3 DNA reads TGCGCCAGCAGCCCCGGAGCGGGAGGGTACAATGAGCAGTTCTTC. Amino acid sequence: CASSPGAGGYNEQFF.

This clone was recorded once. In the same sample, other DNA sequences code for this CDR3. V usage is TRBV11-1 and J usage is TRBJ2-7; possible D gene TRBD1, 5 bases. The CDR3 covers 12 residues. Germline V CDR1 and CDR2: SGHAT, FQDESV (reference sequence). V lost 3 bases and J lost 3, with 6 bases in between. This chain's CDR3 is CASSFDSYEQYF. The CDR3 coding sequence is TGTGCCAGCAGCTTCGACAGCTACGAGCAGTACTTC.

The chain recombines TRBV27 with TRBJ1-5; D is uncertain. V lost 5 bases and J lost 6, with 14 bases in between. The length of the CDR3 is 14 residues. Germline CDR1 reads MNHEY; CDR2 reads SMNVEV (reference sequence). This CDR3 reads CASSMGGTGQPQHF. CDR3 DNA sequence: TGTGCCAGCAGTATGGGCGGAACGGGTCAGCCCCAGCATTTT.

This chain connects TRBV2 to TRBJ2-7; maybe TRBD1 (5 bases). V lost 6 bases and J 2 bases, leaving 14 bases between the germline ends. Per germline, CDR1 SNHLY and CDR2 FYNNEI. The CDR3 is 14 amino acids. CDR3 loop: CASSDGHLTYEQYF. CDR3 DNA: TGTGCCAGCAGCGACGGACACCTTACCTACGAGCAGTACTTC.

The V call is TRBV12-2, the J call TRBJ2-7; the table's D call of TRBD2 was not tested on the DNA. TRBV12-2 constitutes a pseudogene. This CDR3 region has 15 residues. The CDR3 here is CASRLGNPESYEQYF. The CDR3 DNA follows: TGTGCAAGTCGCTTAGGAAACCCCGAGTCGTACGAGCAGTACTTC.